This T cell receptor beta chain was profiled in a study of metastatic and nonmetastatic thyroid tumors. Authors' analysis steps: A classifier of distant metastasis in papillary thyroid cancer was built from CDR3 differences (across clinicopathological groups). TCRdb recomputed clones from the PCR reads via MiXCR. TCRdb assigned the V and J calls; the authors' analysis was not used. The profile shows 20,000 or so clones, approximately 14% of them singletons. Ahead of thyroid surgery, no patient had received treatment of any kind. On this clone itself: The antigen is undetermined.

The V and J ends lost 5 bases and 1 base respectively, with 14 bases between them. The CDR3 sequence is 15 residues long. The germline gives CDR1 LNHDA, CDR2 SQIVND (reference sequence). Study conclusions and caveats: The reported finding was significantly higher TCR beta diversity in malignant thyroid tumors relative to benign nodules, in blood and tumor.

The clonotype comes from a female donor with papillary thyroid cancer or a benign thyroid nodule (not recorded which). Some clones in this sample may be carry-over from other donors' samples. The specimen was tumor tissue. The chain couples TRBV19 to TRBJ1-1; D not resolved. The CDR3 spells CASSGIDFRNTEAFF. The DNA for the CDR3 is TGTGCCAGTAGTGGGATCGATTTCAGGAACACTGAAGCTTTCTTT.